This TCR beta chain was documented in a study of OX40 agonist ivuxolimab in advanced cancers. Data came from immunoSEQ multiplex PCR; TCRdb stores just in-frame clones and leaves some out. The sample lists about 120,000 clones; over 75% were seen once. This CDR3 region has 14 residues. Trimming took 3 bases from V and 4 from J, leaving 12 bases between them. Germline assignment: CDR1 MGHDK and CDR2 SYGVNS. The genes are TRBV25-1 and TRBJ2-5, with D perhaps being TRBD1 or TRBD2 (5 bases each). The sequence came from an adult with an advanced solid tumor such as melanoma, head and neck, liver or kidney cancer. Sample: CD4+ or CD8+ T cells sorted from blood, taken in a trial of the OX40 agonist ivuxolimab. The CDR3 here is CASSEIEGTETQYF. CDR3 DNA: TGTGCCAGCAGTGAGATCGAAGGGACAGAGACCCAGTACTTC.